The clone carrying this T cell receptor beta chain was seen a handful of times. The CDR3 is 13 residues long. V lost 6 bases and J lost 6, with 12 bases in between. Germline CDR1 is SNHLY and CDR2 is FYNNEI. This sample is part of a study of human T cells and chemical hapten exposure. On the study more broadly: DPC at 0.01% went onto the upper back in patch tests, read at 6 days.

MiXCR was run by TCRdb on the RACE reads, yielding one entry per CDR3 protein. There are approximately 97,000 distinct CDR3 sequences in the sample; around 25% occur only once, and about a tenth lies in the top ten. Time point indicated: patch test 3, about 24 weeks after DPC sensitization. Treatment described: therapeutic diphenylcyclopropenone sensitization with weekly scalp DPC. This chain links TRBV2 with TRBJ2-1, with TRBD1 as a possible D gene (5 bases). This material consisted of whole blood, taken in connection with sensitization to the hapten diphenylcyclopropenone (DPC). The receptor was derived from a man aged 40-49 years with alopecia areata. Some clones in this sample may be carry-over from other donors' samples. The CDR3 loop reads CASSRDRRNEQFF. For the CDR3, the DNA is TGTGCCAGCAGCCGAGACAGACGCAATGAGCAGTTCTTC. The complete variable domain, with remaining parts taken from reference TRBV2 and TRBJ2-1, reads EPEVTQTPSHQVTQMGQEVILRCVPISNHLYFYWYRQILGQKVEFLVSFYNNEISEKSEIFDDQFSVERPDGSNFTLKIRSTKLEDSAMYFCASSRDRRNEQFFGPGTRLTVL.